This T cell receptor beta chain was documented in a study of blood T cell repertoires in COVID-19. Trimming cost V 4 bases and J 7 bases; bases outside gene matches: 7. The CDR3 totals 15 residues. Looked up from germline, CDR1 is MDHEN and CDR2 is SYDVKM. Only in-frame clones appear in the TCRdb table, and some are missing; sequencing was by immunoSEQ multiplex PCR. The sample yields some 310,000 clones, around 87% seen once. Input material: peripheral blood. This receptor was obtained from a man aged 50 or older with active or convalescent COVID-19. The rearrangement joins TRBV28 to TRBJ1-4; 9 bases align to TRBD1. In DNA, the CDR3 is TGTGCCAGCAGTTATGGGACAGGGAGGAGTGAAAAACTGTTTTTT. This codes for CASSYGTGRSEKLFF.